This T cell receptor (beta chain) stems from a study of T cells after yellow fever vaccination (dated by TCRdb to about 2019). With regard to the full study: The SMART-Seq v4 Ultra Low Input RNA kit was used to prepare libraries from fractions with low cell numbers. Blood was collected at multiple timepoints before and after primary and secondary immunization, and bulk PBMC replicates and cell subsets were isolated. Two healthy male donors, one aged 18 to 29 and one aged 30 to 40 years, made up the cohort. To track T-cell clones before and after primary and booster YFV17D yellow fever vaccination, bulk TCR alpha and beta repertoires were sequenced longitudinally.

As concerns this clonotype: No cognate antigen has been identified for it. The record has no base qualities; no much larger clone is one base away.

The germline V gene encodes CDR1 LGHNA and CDR2 YNFKEQ. There are 20 amino acids in the CDR3, from cysteine to phenylalanine inclusive. CDR3 DNA is the only sequence kept; it has 60 bases, read in frame from the first base. After removal of 0 bases from V and 4 bases from J, the junction retains 13 bases not matched to a gene. Results and caveats for the whole study, not just this receptor: A small share of clonotypes was detected in both CD4 and CD8 compartments, with the overlap likely arising from convergent recombination. Because abundant contaminating clonotypes from the bulk population could be contained in FACS-sorted repertoires, computational filtering was required. Most clones expanded after primary vaccination (around 96% of CD4 and 88% of CD8) were re-detected after the booster, suggesting that broad memory maintenance occurred. The study included only a couple of donors, which limits how far the findings can be generalized. The secondary T-cell response was found to be weaker but faster than the primary response, with a peak reached on day 5 rather than on day 15.

TCR cDNA was synthesized by 5'RACE template switching, through which a universal primer site and unique molecular identifiers were introduced. cDNA synthesis was primed from both the TCR alpha and TCR beta constant segments. Library amplification used two PCR steps, and the second PCR step added sample barcodes and sequencing adapters. Sequencing of the libraries was done on either Illumina HiSeq 2500 (2x100 bp) or NovaSeq (2x150 bp). Turning to the authors' computational methods: Demultiplexing of reads and collapsing into UMI consensus sequences were performed with MIGEC, and V(D)J alignment was carried out with MiXCR. Vaccine-responding clonotypes were defined with edgeR using replicate PBMC samples, requiring FDR below 0.01 and a log2 fold change above 5 up to day 15. Each bulk clonotype received a CD4 or CD8 identity based on whether the sequenced CD4 or CD8 repertoire contained that clonotype at higher abundance. The public reads were quality trimmed at Q25 with fastp and then assembled into clones with MiXCR by TCRdb, keeping productive beta chains. Each entry merges the rows of one CDR3 protein and shows their most common DNA and genes. These V and J calls originate from TCRdb's pipeline instead of the authors' own analysis. The sample includes 500,000 to 650,000 distinct CDR3 sequences, with approximately 13% observed a single time. The leading ten clones occupy about 15% of the sample.

The treatment or condition label here, explained by the study, means: live attenuated yellow fever vaccine strain. At every blood-draw timepoint, two biological replicates of bulk PBMCs were collected. A standard Ficoll-Paque protocol was used to isolate PBMCs from peripheral blood. TriZol was used to extract RNA from bulk PBMCs, CD4 and CD8 fractions, and dextramer-positive and dextramer-negative fractions. The rearrangement combines TRBV4-2 with TRBJ2-6, with 9 central nucleotides matching TRBD2. The TCR was taken from a man aged 30 to 45 who received the YFV17D yellow fever vaccine. This sample comprised PBMCs, obtained on the day of the yellow fever booster vaccination. The CDR3 reads CASSQEAQGSGRAGANVLTF. In nucleotides, the sequence is TGTGCCAGCAGCCAAGAGGCTCAGGGTAGCGGGAGAGCAGGGGCCAACGTCCTGACTTTC.